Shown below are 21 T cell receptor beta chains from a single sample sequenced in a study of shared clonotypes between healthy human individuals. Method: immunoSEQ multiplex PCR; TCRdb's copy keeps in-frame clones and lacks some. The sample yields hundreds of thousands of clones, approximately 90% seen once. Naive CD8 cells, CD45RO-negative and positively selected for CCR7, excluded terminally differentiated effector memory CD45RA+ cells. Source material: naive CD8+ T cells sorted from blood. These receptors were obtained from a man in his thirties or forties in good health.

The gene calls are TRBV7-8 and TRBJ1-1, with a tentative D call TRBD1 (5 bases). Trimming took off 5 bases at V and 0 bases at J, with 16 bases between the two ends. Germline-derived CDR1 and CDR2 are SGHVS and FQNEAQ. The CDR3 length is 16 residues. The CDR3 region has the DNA TGTGCCAGCAGCCCCCGACAGTCTACAATGAACACTGAAGCTTTCTTT. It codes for CASSPRQSTMNTEAFF.

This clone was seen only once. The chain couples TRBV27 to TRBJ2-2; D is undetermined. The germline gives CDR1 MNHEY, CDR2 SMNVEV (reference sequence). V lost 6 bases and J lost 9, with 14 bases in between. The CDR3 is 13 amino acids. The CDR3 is CASSPYTGRELFF. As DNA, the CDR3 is TGTGCCAGCAGCCCTTACACGGGCCGGGAGCTGTTTTTT.

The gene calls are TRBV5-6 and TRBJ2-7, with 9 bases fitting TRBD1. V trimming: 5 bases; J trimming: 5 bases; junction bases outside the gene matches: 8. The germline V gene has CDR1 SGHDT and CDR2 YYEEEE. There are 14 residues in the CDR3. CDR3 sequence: CASSAGQGFNEQYF. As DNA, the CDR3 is TGTGCCAGCAGTGCGGGACAGGGCTTCAACGAGCAGTACTTC.

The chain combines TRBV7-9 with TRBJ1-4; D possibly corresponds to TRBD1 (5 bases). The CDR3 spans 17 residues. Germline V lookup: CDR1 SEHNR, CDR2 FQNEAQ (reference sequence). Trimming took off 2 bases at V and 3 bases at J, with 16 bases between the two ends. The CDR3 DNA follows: TGTGCCAGCAGCTTATCGTGGGGCGAGGTAGCTAATGAAAAACTGTTTTTT. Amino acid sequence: CASSLSWGEVANEKLFF.

This CDR3 reads CASSGWSSYEQYF. The DNA of the CDR3 is TGCGCCAGCAGTGGCTGGAGCTCCTACGAGCAGTACTTC. The chain has TRBV5-1 and TRBJ2-7; unclear D gene. CDR3 length: 13 residues. The V and J ends lost 5 bases and 0 bases respectively, with 9 bases between them. Germline V gives CDR1 SGHRS, CDR2 YFSETQ.

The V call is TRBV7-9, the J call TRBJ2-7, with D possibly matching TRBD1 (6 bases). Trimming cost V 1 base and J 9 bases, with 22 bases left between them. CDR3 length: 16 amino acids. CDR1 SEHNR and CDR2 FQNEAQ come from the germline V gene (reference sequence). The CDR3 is CASSLGHRTEPWTQYF. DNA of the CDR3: TGTGCCAGCAGCTTAGGCCACCGGACAGAACCGTGGACGCAGTACTTC.

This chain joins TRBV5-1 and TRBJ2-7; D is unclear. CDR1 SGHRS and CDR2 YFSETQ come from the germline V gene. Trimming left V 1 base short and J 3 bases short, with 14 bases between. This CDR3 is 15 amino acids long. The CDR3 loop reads CASSLFPTANYEQYF. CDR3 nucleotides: TGCGCCAGCAGCTTGTTTCCGACGGCGAACTACGAGCAGTACTTC.

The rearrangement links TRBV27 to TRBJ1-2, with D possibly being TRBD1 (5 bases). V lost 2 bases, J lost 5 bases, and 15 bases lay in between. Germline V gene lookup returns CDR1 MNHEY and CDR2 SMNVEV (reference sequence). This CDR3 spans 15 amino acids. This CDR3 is CASSLGALGGYGYTF. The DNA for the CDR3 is TGTGCCAGCAGTTTAGGGGCCCTTGGGGGATATGGCTACACCTTC.

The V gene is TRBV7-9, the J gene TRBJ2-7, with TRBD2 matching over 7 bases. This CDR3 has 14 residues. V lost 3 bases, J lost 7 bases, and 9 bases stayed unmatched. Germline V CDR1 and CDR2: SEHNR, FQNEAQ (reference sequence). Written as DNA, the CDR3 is TGTGCCAGCAGCTTCGAGGGAGGGACTGGAGAGCAGTACTTC. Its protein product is CASSFEGGTGEQYF.

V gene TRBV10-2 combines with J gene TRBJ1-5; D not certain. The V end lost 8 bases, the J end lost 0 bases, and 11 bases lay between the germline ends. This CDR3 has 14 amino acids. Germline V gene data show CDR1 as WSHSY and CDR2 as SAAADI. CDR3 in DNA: TGCGCCAGCTCTTCGCAATATAGCAATCAGCCCCAGCATTTT. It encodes CASSSQYSNQPQHF.

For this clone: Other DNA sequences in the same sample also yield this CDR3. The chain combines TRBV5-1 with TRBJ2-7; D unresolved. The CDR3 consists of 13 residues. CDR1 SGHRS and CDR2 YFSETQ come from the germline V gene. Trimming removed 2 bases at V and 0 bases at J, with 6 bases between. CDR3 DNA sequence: TGCGCCAGCAGCTTCTCTCCCTCCTACGAGCAGTACTTC. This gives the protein CASSFSPSYEQYF.

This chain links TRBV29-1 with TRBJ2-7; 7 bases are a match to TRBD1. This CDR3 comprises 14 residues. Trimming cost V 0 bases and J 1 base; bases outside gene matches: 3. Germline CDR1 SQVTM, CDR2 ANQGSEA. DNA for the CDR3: TGCAGCGTTGAAGAGACAGGGCAGTCCTACGAGCAGTACTTC. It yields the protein CSVEETGQSYEQYF.

In DNA, the CDR3 is TGTGCCAGTCAAGGTCTTTTCTCTGAAGCTTTCTTT. This gives the protein CASQGLFSEAFF. The V gene is TRBV13, the J gene TRBJ1-1; no firm D call. Trimming cost V 9 bases and J 6 bases, with 14 bases left between them. Germline assignment: CDR1 PRHDT and CDR2 FYEKMQ (reference sequence). This CDR3 region has 12 residues.

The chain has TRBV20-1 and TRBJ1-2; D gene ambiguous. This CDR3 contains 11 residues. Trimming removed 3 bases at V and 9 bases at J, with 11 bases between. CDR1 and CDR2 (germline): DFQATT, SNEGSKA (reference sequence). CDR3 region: CSASVDGSYTF. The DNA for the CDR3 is TGCAGTGCTAGTGTGGACGGAAGCTACACCTTC.

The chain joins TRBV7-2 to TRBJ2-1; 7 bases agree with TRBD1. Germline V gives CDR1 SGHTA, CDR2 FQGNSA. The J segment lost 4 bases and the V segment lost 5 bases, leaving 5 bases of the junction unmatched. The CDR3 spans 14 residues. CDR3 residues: CASSRADRYNEQFF. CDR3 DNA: TGTGCCAGCAGCCGAGCGGACAGGTACAATGAGCAGTTCTTC.

The CDR3 DNA is TGCAGCGCGACGGGACTAGCGGGAGGGGCACATGGCTCCTACAATGAGCAGTTCTTC. Translated, it gives CSATGLAGGAHGSYNEQFF. The chain combines TRBV29-1 with TRBJ2-1, with 16 bases that match TRBD2. J was trimmed by 0 bases and V by 7 bases; bases with no gene match: 12. CDR3 length: 19 residues. CDR1 and CDR2 (germline): SQVTM, ANQGSEA.

CDR3 in DNA: TGTGCCAGCAGCTTAGTCCCTAAGAGCTCAGGGAACTATGGCTACACCTTC. Encoded protein: CASSLVPKSSGNYGYTF. This chain joins TRBV11-2 and TRBJ1-2; D might be TRBD1 (5 bases). Germline-derived CDR1 and CDR2 are SGHAT and FQNNGV. V was clipped by 1 base and J by 2 bases, with 17 bases between them. This CDR3 region has 17 residues.

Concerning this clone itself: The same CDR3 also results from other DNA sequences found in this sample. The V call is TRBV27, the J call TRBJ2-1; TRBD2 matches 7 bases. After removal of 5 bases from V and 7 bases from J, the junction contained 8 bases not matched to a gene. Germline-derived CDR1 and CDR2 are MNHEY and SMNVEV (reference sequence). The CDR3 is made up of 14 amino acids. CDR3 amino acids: CASSPGLAVNEQFF. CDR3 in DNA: TGTGCCAGCAGTCCCGGGCTAGCGGTAAATGAGCAGTTCTTC.

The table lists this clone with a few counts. Here the CDR3 reads CASSSGSTGELFF. The CDR3 bases are TGTGCCAGCAGTAGCGGGAGCACCGGGGAGCTGTTTTTT. J is TRBJ2-2 and V is TRBV6-4, with 8 bases that match TRBD2. In germline, CDR1 is MRHNA, CDR2 SNTAGT. The trim removed 5 bases at V and 4 bases at J, leaving 0 bases unmatched. This CDR3 region has 13 residues.

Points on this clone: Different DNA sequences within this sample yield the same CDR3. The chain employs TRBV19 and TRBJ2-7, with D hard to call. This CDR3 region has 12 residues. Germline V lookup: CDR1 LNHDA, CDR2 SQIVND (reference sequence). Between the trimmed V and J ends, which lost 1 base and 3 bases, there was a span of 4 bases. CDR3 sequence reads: CASSIGSYEQYF. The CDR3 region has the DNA TGTGCCAGTAGTATAGGAAGCTACGAGCAGTACTTC.

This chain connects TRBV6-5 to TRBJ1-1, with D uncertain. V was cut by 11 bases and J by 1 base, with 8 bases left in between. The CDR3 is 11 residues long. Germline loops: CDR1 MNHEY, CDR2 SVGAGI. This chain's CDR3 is CASGSNTEAFF. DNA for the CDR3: TGTGCCTCTGGGTCGAACACTGAAGCTTTCTTT.